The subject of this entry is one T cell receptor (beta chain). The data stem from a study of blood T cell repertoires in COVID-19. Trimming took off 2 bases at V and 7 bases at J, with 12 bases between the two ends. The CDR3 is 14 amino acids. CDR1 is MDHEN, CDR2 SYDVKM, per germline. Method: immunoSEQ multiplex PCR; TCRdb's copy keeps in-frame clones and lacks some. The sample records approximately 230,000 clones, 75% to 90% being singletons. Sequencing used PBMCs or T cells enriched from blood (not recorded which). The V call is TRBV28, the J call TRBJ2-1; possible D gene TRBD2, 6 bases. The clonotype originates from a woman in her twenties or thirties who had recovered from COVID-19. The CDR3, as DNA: TGTGCCAGCAGTTTAGCGGGGAGGCAAAATGAGCAGTTCTTC. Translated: CASSLAGRQNEQFF.